A single sample gave rise to the 25 T cell receptor beta chains below, sequenced in a study of blood T cell repertoires in COVID-19. The data were produced by immunoSEQ multiplex PCR, yet TCRdb's version contains in-frame clones alone and is incomplete. This sample has tens of thousands of clones; roughly four fifths occur once, and the top ten carry more than 1%. The material sequenced was peripheral blood. The receptors shown here come from a woman of 80 years or more with acute or convalescent COVID-19.

The chain couples TRBV5-6 to TRBJ1-5; D perhaps matches TRBD1 (5 bases). This CDR3 is built from 15 residues. Germline values: CDR1 SGHDT, CDR2 YYEEEE. V dropped 4 bases and J dropped 4 bases, with 15 bases sitting between them. The DNA for the CDR3 is TGTGCCAGCAGCAGACGGACGGGGGGGAATCAGCCCCAGCATTTT. It codes for CASSRRTGGNQPQHF.

The chain recombines TRBV3-1 (or the pseudogene TRBV3-2) with TRBJ2-2; D might be TRBD1 (6 bases). The CDR3 spans 12 residues. Trimming removed 5 bases at V and 7 bases at J, with 8 bases between. Germline V CDR1 and CDR2: LGHDT, YNNKEL (reference sequence). CDR3 loop: CASSLQGGELFF. CDR3 coding DNA: TGTGCCAGCAGCTTACAGGGCGGGGAGCTGTTTTTT.

The rearrangement links TRBV20-1 to TRBJ2-1; TRBD1 is a possible D gene (5 bases). The CDR3 totals 14 residues. V lost 3 bases, J lost 5 bases, and 14 bases lay in between. Germline V gene data show CDR1 as DFQATT and CDR2 as SNEGSKA (reference sequence). CDR3 sequence: CSASWAGSHNEQFF. The DNA for the CDR3 is TGCAGTGCTAGTTGGGCAGGGTCCCACAATGAGCAGTTCTTC.

This clone turned up a few times. The chain joins TRBV7-3 to TRBJ1-2; TRBD1 matches at 9 bases. V lost 4 bases to trimming and J lost 8 bases; unmatched junction nucleotides: 5. CDR1 SGHTA and CDR2 FQGTGA come from the germline V gene. The CDR3 spans 13 residues. CDR3 region: CASSSDRGGGYTF. The CDR3, as DNA: TGTGCCAGCAGCTCGGACAGGGGTGGGGGCTACACCTTC.

This chain joins TRBV6-1 and TRBJ1-1; D is perhaps TRBD1 (5 bases). From germline, CDR1 is MNHNS and CDR2 SASEGT. Trimming shortened V by 3 bases and J by 2 bases, and 7 bases separated the two germline ends. The CDR3 loop spans 13 amino acids. The CDR3 sequence is CASSEGLNTEAFF. For the CDR3, the DNA is TGTGCCAGCAGTGAGGGGCTCAACACTGAAGCTTTCTTT.

V and J are TRBV7-2 and TRBJ1-3, with unresolved D. The CDR3 extends over 13 amino acids. Trimming cost V 2 bases and J 7 bases, with 9 bases left between them. Germline V gene data show CDR1 as SGHTA and CDR2 as FQGNSA. CDR3 region: CASSLSEVNTIYF. Written as DNA, the CDR3 is TGTGCCAGCAGCTTATCAGAGGTTAACACCATATATTTT.

This rearrangement joins TRBV28 to TRBJ2-1; TRBD2 agrees at 9 bases. The CDR3 runs to 16 residues. With V trimmed by 2 bases and J by 7 bases, 9 bases remained unmatched. Germline V gene lookup returns CDR1 MDHEN and CDR2 SYDVKM. In nucleotides, the CDR3 is TGTGCCAGCAGTTTACGGGGTGCTAGCGGGGTAAATGAGCAGTTCTTC. It encodes CASSLRGASGVNEQFF.

V is TRBV11-2 and J is TRBJ1-2; maybe TRBD1 (5 bases). Germline CDR1 and CDR2: SGHAT and FQNNGV. This CDR3 is 16 amino acids long. V was pared by 1 base and J by 0 bases, with 12 bases between. CDR3 sequence reads: CASSLGGRGTNYGYTF. In DNA, the CDR3 is TGTGCCAGCAGCTTAGGTGGGAGGGGAACTAACTATGGCTACACCTTC.

The J gene is TRBJ2-1, the V gene TRBV2, with 7 nucleotides matching TRBD1. Germline CDR1 and CDR2: SNHLY and FYNNEI. The V gene end was trimmed by 3 bases and the J gene end by 2 bases; junction bases not matched to a gene: 7. This CDR3 region has 16 residues. CDR3 coding DNA: TGTGCCAGCAGTGAGGTATTCAGGGGGACCTACAATGAGCAGTTCTTC. Its translation: CASSEVFRGTYNEQFF.

This rearrangement joins TRBV18 to TRBJ2-5; D not certain. In germline, CDR1 is KGHSH, CDR2 LQKENI. The CDR3 is made up of 15 amino acids. Trimming shortened V by 2 bases and J by 4 bases, and 14 bases separated the two germline ends. The CDR3 here is CASSPSSLYRETQYF. The CDR3 DNA follows: TGTGCCAGCTCACCATCGTCTCTCTACCGAGAGACCCAGTACTTC. The full variable domain, completed using reference TRBV18 and TRBJ2-5, is NAGVMQNPRHLVRRRGQEARLRCSPMKGHSHVYWYRQLPEEGLKFMVYLQKENIIDESGMPKERFSAEFPKEGPSILRIQQVVRGDSAAYFCASSPSSLYRETQYFGPGTRLLVL.

The genes are TRBV10-2 and TRBJ1-5, with D perhaps TRBD1 (5 bases). The CDR3 is made up of 13 amino acids. Trimming took 3 bases from V and 16 from J, leaving 19 bases between them. Germline CDR1 WSHSY, CDR2 SAAADI. CDR3 DNA: TGCGCCAGCAGTGAAGGTCATGAATTCCAGGGACATTTT. The encoded protein is CASSEGHEFQGHF.

This chain joins TRBV19 and TRBJ1-6, with 11 nucleotides matching TRBD1. CDR3 length: 17 residues. Trimming removed 6 bases from V and 4 bases from J; junction bases left unmatched: 8. Looked up from germline, CDR1 is LNHDA and CDR2 is SQIVND (reference sequence). The CDR3 DNA reads as TGTGCCAGTAGCGACGCCGGGACAGGGGGTTATAATTCACCCCTCCACTTT. It translates to CASSDAGTGGYNSPLHF.

This clone was seen just once. The CDR3 DNA reads TGTGCCAGCAGTTTAACGGGGGGAGGCACAGATACGCAGTATTTT. Encoded protein: CASSLTGGGTDTQYF. This sequence joins TRBV27 and TRBJ2-3; TRBD2 matches 7 bases. The V gene end was trimmed by 2 bases and the J gene end by 1 base; junction bases not matched to a gene: 3. This CDR3 contains 15 residues. Per the germline V gene, CDR1 is MNHEY and CDR2 is SMNVEV (reference sequence).

The chain joins TRBV5-1 to TRBJ1-1; TRBD1 might be the D (6 bases). Trimming shortened V by 4 bases and J by 4 bases, and 11 bases separated the two germline ends. This CDR3 comprises 13 residues. Germline loops: CDR1 SGHRS, CDR2 YFSETQ. CDR3 in amino acids: CASSAQGTTEAFF. In DNA, the CDR3 is TGCGCCAGCAGCGCGCAGGGGACCACTGAAGCTTTCTTT.

On this clone: The junction differs from germline at one of its ends, possibly a read error. V and J are TRBV7-7 and TRBJ1-1, with a weak D call TRBD1 (5 bases). There are 15 residues in the CDR3. The germline V gene encodes CDR1 SSHAT and CDR2 FNYEAQ (reference sequence). CDR3: CASSMRQRDNTEAFF. The CDR3 bases are TGTGCTAGCAGCATGAGACAGCGAGACAACACTGAAGCTTTCTTT. Using reference TRBV7-7 and TRBJ1-1 for the parts outside the CDR3, the full variable domain is GAGVSQSPRYKVTKRGQDVTLRCDPISSHATLYWYQQALGQGPEFLTYFNYEAQPDKSGLPSDRFSAERPEGSISTLTIQRTEQRDSAMYRCASSMRQRDNTEAFFGQGTRLTVV.

This chain links TRBV10-1 with TRBJ2-1; 9 bases are a match to TRBD1. Per germline, CDR1 WNHNN and CDR2 SYGVQD (reference sequence). CDR3 length: 15 residues. J gave up 5 bases and V 5 bases, and 7 bases lay outside the gene matches. The CDR3 coding sequence is TGCGCCAGCAGTTCACGGGGACAGGGACACAATGAGCAGTTCTTC. The encoded protein is CASSSRGQGHNEQFF.

This sequence joins TRBV28 and TRBJ1-1; D possibly corresponds to TRBD1 (6 bases). Looked up from germline, CDR1 is MDHEN and CDR2 is SYDVKM. The CDR3 has 13 residues. With 9 bases removed from V and 0 bases from J, the gap between germline ends came to 11 bases. In nucleotides, the CDR3 is TGTGCCAGTTGGCCAGGGGTGAACACTGAAGCTTTCTTT. It translates to CASWPGVNTEAFF.

V and J are TRBV20-1 and TRBJ2-1; TRBD2 is a possible D gene (5 bases). Deletions cut 6 bases from V and 8 bases from J, with 11 bases between. Germline V CDR1 and CDR2: DFQATT, SNEGSKA (reference sequence). The CDR3 covers 11 residues. The CDR3 region has the DNA TGCAGTGCCGAACGTAGCGATGAGCAGTTCTTC. Amino acid sequence: CSAERSDEQFF.

This rearrangement joins TRBV2 to TRBJ2-5; D unresolved. CDR3 size: 14 residues. The V and J ends lost 5 bases and 5 bases respectively, with 15 bases between them. CDR1 is SNHLY, CDR2 FYNNEI, per germline. The CDR3 coding sequence is TGTGCCAGCAGTCCTTATGAGGTATCGGAGACCCAGTACTTC. Its protein is CASSPYEVSETQYF.

This clone was counted a single time. The chain combines TRBV5-6 with TRBJ1-1; a weak D match, TRBD1 (6 bases). The CDR3 loop spans 15 amino acids. Trimming removed 1 base from V and 4 bases from J, with 14 bases in between. CDR1 and CDR2 (germline): SGHDT, YYEEEE. The CDR3 is CASSLRSTGSTEAFF. The DNA for the CDR3 is TGTGCCAGCAGCTTGAGGTCAACAGGGAGCACTGAAGCTTTCTTT. The variable domain in full, with the rest retrieved from reference TRBV5-6 and TRBJ1-1, is DAGVTQSPTHLIKTRGQQVTLRCSPKSGHDTVSWYQQALGQGPQFIFQYYEEEERQRGNFPDRFSGHQFPNYSSELNVNALLLGDSALYLCASSLRSTGSTEAFFGQGTRLTVV.

This clone was seen once. The rearrangement joins TRBV9 to TRBJ1-3, with a tentative D call TRBD1 (5 bases). Trimming took 2 bases from V and 7 from J, leaving 7 bases between them. The CDR3 is made up of 12 amino acids. Germline V gene sequence: CDR1 SGDLS, CDR2 YYNGEE. Here the CDR3 DNA reads TGTGCCAGCAGCGTTGGGGGGAACACCATATATTTT. This translates into CASSVGGNTIYF.

This clone showed up just a few times. This rearrangement joins TRBV21-1 to TRBJ2-7; no DNA check was done on the table's D call, TRBD2. TRBV21-1 is shown as a pseudogene. The CDR3 covers 14 residues. In DNA, the CDR3 is TGTGCCAGCCCTCAGAGGACTTACTCCTACGAGCAGTACTTC. Translated: CASPQRTYSYEQYF.

CDR3 nucleotides: TGCAGTGCGCACAGGGAGGGGGGCTACACCTTC. This encodes CSAHREGGYTF. J is TRBJ1-2 and V is TRBV20-1; D may be TRBD1 (6 bases). The germline CDR1 and CDR2 sequences are DFQATT and SNEGSKA (reference sequence). CDR3 length equals 11 residues. The V gene lost 6 bases and the J gene lost 8 bases, with 13 bases spanning the gap.

Remarks on this clone: The same CDR3 also results from other DNA sequences found in this sample. The J gene is TRBJ2-2, the V gene TRBV28; D gene uncertain. With 2 bases removed from V and 1 base from J, the gap between germline ends came to 5 bases. Germline V gives CDR1 MDHEN, CDR2 SYDVKM. This CDR3 has 14 amino acids. DNA for the CDR3: TGTGCCAGCAGTTTAACTGGGAACACCGGGGAGCTGTTTTTT. It codes for CASSLTGNTGELFF.

This clone occurred once. The V and J genes are TRBV10-1 and TRBJ1-1; weak D call: TRBD1 (6 bases). This CDR3 has 14 residues. Trimming stripped 0 bases from V and 3 bases from J, with 8 bases between. CDR1 and CDR2 from the germline V gene are WNHNN and SYGVQD (reference sequence). The CDR3 reads CASSESQGDTEAFF. The CDR3 DNA follows: TGCGCCAGCAGTGAGTCACAGGGAGACACTGAAGCTTTCTTT.